This TCR beta chain appears in the sequencing data of a study of PD-L1 blockade in urothelial cancer. TCRdb keeps only in-frame clones here, not all; method: immunoSEQ multiplex PCR. The sample shows under 40,000 clones, over 80% of them seen only once. This CDR3 spans 13 amino acids. Germline CDR1 and CDR2: MGHRA and YSYEKL. The ends were cut back, 1 base at V and 3 bases at J, with 6 bases in the middle. This chain connects TRBV4-1 to TRBJ2-5; D ambiguous. The clonotype originates from a man in his fifties with urothelial cancer. The source material was PBMCs, sampled around atezolizumab (anti-PD-L1) treatment. CDR3 DNA: TGCGCCAGCAGCCAAGGTCGGGAAGAGACCCAGTACTTC. Translated: CASSQGREETQYF.